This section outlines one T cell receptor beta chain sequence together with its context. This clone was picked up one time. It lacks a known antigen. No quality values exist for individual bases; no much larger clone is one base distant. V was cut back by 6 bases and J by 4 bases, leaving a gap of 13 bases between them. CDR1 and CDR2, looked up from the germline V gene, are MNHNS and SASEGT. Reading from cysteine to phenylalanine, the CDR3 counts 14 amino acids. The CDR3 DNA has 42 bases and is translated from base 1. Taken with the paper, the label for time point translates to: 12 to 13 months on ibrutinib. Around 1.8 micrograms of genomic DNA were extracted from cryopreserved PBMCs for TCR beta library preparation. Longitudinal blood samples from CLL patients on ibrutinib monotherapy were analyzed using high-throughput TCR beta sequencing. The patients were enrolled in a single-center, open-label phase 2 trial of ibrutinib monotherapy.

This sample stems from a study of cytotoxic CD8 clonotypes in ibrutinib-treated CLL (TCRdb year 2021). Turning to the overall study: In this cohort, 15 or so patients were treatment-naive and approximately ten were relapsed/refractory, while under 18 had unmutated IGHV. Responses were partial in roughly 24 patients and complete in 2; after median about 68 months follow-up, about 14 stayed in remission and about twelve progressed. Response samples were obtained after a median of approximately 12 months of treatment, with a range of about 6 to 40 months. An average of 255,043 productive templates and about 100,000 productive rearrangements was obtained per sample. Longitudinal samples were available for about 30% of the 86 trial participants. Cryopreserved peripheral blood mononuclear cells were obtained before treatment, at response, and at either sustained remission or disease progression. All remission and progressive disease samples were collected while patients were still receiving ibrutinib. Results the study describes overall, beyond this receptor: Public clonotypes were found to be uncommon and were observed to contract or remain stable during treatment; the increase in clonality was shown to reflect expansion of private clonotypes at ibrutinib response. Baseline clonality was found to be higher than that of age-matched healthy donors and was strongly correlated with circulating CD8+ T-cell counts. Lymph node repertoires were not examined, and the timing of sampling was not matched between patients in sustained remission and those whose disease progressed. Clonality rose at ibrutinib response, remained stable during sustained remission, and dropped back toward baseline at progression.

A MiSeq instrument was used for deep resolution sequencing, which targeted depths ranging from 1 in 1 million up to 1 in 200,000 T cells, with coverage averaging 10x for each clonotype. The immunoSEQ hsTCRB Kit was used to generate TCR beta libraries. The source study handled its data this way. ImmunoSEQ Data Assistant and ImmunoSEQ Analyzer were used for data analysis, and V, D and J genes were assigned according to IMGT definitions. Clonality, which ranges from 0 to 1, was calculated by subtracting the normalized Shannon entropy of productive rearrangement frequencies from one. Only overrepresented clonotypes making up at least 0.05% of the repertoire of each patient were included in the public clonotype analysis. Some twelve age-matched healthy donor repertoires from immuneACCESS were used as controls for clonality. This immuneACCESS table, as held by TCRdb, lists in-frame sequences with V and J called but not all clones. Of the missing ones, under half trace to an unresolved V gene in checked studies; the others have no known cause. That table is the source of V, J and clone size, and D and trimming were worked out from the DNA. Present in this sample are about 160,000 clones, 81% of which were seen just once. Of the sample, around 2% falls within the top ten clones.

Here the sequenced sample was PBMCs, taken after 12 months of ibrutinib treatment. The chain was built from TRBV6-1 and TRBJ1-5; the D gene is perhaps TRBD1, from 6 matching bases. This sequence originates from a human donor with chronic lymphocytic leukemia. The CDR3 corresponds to CASRSTGYNQPQHF. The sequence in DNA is TGTGCCAGCAGATCCACAGGGTATAATCAGCCCCAGCATTTT.